The text below deals with one TCR beta chain. One Seattle source followed patients from active infection through their disease course. Authors' processing steps: Scientists estimated how many nucleated cells there were by amplifying reference gene primers. This table comes from immunoSEQ multiplex PCR, and its TCRdb copy is limited to in-frame clones, with some not included. V and J calls and clone size are given by that table; D and trimming were obtained from the DNA. The sample has approximately 140,000 clones, roughly 88% seen once; the top ten hold roughly 8%. This sample stems from a study of blood T cell repertoires in COVID-19. For the study at large: COVID-19 samples collected from the United States, Italy and Spain covered acute and convalescent phases. PBMCs, B-cell-depleted T cells, or T cells were the source of the cDNA or gDNA that made up the material.

There are 14 residues in the CDR3. Germline V CDR1 and CDR2: MNHNY, SVGAGI (reference sequence). Trimming shortened V by 0 bases and J by 6 bases, and 11 bases separated the two germline ends. V and J are TRBV6-6 and TRBJ1-1; D not resolved. Sequenced: peripheral blood. This sequence originates from an older woman with COVID-19, enrolled during active disease. The CDR3 protein is CASSYSSGDAEAFF. CDR3 DNA: TGTGCCAGCAGTTACTCGTCGGGTGACGCTGAAGCTTTCTTT.